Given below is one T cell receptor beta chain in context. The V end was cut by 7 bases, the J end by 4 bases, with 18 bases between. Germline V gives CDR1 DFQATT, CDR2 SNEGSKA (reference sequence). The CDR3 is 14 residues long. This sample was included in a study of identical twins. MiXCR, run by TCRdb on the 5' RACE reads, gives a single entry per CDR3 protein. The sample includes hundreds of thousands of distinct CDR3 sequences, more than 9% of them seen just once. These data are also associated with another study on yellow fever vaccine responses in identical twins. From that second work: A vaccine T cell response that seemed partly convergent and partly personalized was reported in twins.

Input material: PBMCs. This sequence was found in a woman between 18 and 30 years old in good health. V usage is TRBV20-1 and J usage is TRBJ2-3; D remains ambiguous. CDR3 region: CSGPGSPRPDTQYF. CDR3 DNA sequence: TGCAGTGGCCCGGGCTCCCCTCGCCCAGATACGCAGTATTTT.